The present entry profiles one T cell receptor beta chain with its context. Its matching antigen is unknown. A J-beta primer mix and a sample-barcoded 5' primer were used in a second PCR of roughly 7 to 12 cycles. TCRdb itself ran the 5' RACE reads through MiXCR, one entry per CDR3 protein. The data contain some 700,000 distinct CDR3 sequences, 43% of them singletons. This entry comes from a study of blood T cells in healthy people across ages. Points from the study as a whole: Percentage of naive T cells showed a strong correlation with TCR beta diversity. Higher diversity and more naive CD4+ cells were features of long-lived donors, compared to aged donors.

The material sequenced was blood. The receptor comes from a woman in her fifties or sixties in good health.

As DNA, the CDR3 is TGTGCCAGCAGTTACCCGACTAGCGGGGGACCAACTTCGAGCACAGATACGCAGTATTTT. This sequence encodes CASSYPTSGGPTSSTDTQYF. V gene TRBV12-3 or TRBV12-4 combines with J gene TRBJ2-3; 12 bases map to TRBD2. V shed 4 bases and J 0 bases; nucleotides not matched to a gene: 14. This CDR3 spans 20 amino acids.